The clone carrying this T cell receptor beta chain showed up just once. The antigen is unknown. The data belong to a study of blood T cells in healthy people across ages. Across the whole study: About one barcoded beta molecule per two T cells came from capture by template switching. Study outcomes and limitations: Estimates based on one million T cells were treated as lower bounds. The study lacked donor CMV status, which possibly confounded expanded clonotype changes.

This CDR3 is built from 14 residues. Trimming pared 7 bases from V and 6 bases from J, leaving 17 bases between. Per germline, CDR1 MNHEY and CDR2 SMNVEV (reference sequence). Primed by a sample-barcoded 5' primer and a J-beta primer mix, a second PCR proceeded for 7 to 11 cycles. Individual samples furnished no less than 2.5 million CDR3-containing paired-end reads apiece. In TCRdb, the 5' RACE reads were re-called with MiXCR into one record per CDR3 protein. The profile shows fewer than 900,000 distinct CDR3 sequences, around half of them singletons. Sequenced sample: blood. This sequence was found in a woman in her sixties in good health. The V gene is TRBV27, the J gene TRBJ2-3, with D perhaps matching TRBD1 or TRBD2 (5 bases each). The CDR3 sequence: CASTRGAGSDTQYF. The CDR3 DNA is TGTGCCAGCACCCGAGGGGCAGGGTCCGATACGCAGTATTTT.